This T cell receptor beta chain was documented in a study of T cells in women clearing cervical HPV infection. The CDR3 covers 15 residues. Trimming took 5 bases from V and 7 from J, leaving 15 bases between them. Germline-derived CDR1 and CDR2 are SGHTA and FQGTGA. A word on this clone: From the germline J gene comes the end of the CDR3, since the read stops 3 residues before it.

Repertoires were generated with immunoSEQ multiplex PCR, while TCRdb's copy carries only in-frame clones and drops some. The sample totals fewer than 35,000 clones. Sequencing input: blood buffy coat. The J gene is TRBJ1-6, the V gene TRBV7-3; D is perhaps TRBD1 (6 bases). The sequence came from a woman aged 18-70 years with a cervical HPV16 infection that either progressed to CIN3+ or cleared (not recorded which). CDR3 in amino acids: CASSPRGGLNSPLHF. Partial CDR3 DNA: TGTGCCAGCAGCCCAAGGGGGGGGCTAAATTCACCC.